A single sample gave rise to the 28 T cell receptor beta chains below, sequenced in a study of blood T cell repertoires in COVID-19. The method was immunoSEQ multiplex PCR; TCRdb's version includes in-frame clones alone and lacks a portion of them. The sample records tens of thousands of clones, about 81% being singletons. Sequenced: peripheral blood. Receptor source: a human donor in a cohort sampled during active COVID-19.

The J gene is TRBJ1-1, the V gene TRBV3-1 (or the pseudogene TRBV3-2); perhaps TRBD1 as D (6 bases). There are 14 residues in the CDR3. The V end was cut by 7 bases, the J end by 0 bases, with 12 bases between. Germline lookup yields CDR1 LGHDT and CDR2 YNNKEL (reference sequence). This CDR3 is CASNRGGMNTEAFF. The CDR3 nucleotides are TGTGCCAGCAACCGAGGGGGTATGAACACTGAAGCTTTCTTT.

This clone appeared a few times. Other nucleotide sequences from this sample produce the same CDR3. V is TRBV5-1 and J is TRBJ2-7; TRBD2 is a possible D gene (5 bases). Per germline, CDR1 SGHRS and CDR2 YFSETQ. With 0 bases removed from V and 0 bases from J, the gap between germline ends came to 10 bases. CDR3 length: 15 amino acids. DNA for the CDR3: TGCGCCAGCAGCTTGGCAGGAGGCAGCTCCTACGAGCAGTACTTC. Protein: CASSLAGGSSYEQYF. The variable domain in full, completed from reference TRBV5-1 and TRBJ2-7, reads KAGVTQTPRYLIKTRGQQVTLSCSPISGHRSVSWYQQTPGQGLQFLFEYFSETQRNKGNFPGRFSGRQFSNSRSEMNVSTLELGDSALYLCASSLAGGSSYEQYFGPGTRLTVT.

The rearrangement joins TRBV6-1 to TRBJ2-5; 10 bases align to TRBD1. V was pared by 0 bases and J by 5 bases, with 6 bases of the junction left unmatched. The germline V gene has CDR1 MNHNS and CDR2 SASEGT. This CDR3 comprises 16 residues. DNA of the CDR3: TGTGCCAGCAGTGAAGCCCTCGGACAGGGGGTTGAGACCCAGTACTTC. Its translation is CASSEALGQGVETQYF.

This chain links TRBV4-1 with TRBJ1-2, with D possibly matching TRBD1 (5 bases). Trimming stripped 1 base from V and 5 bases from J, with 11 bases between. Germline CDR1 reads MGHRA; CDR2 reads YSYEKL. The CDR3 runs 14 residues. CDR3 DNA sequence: TGCGCCAGCAGCCAAGGGAAAGGGGCGTATGGCTACACCTTC. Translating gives CASSQGKGAYGYTF.

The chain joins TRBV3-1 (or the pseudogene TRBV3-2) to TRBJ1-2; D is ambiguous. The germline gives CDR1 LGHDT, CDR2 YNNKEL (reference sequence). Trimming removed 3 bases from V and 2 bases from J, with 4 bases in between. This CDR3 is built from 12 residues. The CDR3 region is CASSHGNYGYTF. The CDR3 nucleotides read TGTGCCAGCAGCCACGGGAACTATGGCTACACCTTC.

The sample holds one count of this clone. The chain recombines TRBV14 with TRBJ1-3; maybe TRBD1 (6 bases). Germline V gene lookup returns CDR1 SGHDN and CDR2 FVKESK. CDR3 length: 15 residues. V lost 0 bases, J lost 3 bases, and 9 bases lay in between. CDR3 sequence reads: CASSQEDRRGNTIYF. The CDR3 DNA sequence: TGTGCCAGCAGCCAAGAAGACAGGCGTGGAAACACCATATATTTT.

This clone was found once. The DNA of the CDR3 is TGTGCCAGCAGGAGGGGACTAGCCGACGAGCAGTACTTC. Amino acid sequence: CASRRGLADEQYF. V gene TRBV6-6 combines with J gene TRBJ2-7; 9 bases are a match to TRBD2. Trimming at V came to 6 bases and at J to 5 bases, leaving 5 bases not matched to a gene. Germline V gene data show CDR1 as MNHNY and CDR2 as SVGAGI (reference sequence). CDR3 length: 13 residues.

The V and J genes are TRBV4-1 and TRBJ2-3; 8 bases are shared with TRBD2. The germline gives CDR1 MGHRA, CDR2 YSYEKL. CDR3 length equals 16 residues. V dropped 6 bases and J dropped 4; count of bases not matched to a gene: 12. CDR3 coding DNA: TGCGCCAGCAGAGGATCAGGGGCGGGGGGCCCAGATACGCAGTATTTT. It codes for CASRGSGAGGPDTQYF.

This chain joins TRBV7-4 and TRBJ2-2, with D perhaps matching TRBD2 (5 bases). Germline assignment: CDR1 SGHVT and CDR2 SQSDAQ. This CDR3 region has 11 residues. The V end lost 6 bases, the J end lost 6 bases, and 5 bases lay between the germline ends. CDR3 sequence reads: CASRRAGELFF. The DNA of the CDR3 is TGTGCCAGCAGGCGGGCCGGGGAGCTGTTTTTT.

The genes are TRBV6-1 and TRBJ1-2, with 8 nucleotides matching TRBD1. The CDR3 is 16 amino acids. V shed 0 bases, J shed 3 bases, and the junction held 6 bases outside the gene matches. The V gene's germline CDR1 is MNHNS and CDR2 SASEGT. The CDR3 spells CASSEAGQAGHYGYTF. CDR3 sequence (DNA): TGTGCCAGCAGTGAAGCGGGACAGGCTGGACACTATGGCTACACCTTC.

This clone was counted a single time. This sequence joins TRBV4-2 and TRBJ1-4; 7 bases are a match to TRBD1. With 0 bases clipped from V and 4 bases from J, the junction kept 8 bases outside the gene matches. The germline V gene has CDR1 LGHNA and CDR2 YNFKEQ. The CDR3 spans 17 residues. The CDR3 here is CASSQDARDSINEKLFF. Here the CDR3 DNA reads TGTGCCAGCAGCCAAGACGCCCGGGACAGCATTAATGAAAAACTGTTTTTT.

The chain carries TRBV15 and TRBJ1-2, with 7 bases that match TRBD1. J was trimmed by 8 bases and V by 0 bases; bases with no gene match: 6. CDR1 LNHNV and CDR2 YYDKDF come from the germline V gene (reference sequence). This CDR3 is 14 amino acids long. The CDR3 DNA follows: TGTGCCACCAGCAGAGATGACAGGGTGGGGGGCTACACCTTC. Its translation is CATSRDDRVGGYTF. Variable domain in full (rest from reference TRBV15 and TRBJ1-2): DAMVIQNPRYQVTQFGKPVTLSCSQTLNHNVMYWYQQKSSQAPKLLFHYYDKDFNNEADTPDNFQSRRPNTSFCFLDIRSPGLGDTAMYLCATSRDDRVGGYTFGSGTRLTVV.

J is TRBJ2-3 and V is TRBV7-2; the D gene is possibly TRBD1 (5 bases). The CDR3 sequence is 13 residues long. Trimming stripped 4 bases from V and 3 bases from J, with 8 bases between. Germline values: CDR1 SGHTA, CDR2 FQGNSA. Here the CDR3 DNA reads TGTGCCAGCAGCTCTTGGACAACAGATACGCAGTATTTT. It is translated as CASSSWTTDTQYF.

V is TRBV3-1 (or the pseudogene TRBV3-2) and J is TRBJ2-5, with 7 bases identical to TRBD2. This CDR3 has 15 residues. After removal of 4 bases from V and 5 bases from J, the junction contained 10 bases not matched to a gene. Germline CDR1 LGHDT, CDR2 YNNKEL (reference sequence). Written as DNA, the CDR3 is TGTGCCAGCAGCCCCGGGACTAACGCCCTGGAGACCCAGTACTTC. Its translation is CASSPGTNALETQYF.

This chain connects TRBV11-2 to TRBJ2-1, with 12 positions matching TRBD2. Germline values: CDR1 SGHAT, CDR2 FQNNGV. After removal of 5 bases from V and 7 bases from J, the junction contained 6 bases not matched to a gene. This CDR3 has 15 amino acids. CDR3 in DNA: TGTGCCAGCAGCCCTAGCGGGGGGGCCGGGAATGAGCAGTTCTTC. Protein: CASSPSGGAGNEQFF.

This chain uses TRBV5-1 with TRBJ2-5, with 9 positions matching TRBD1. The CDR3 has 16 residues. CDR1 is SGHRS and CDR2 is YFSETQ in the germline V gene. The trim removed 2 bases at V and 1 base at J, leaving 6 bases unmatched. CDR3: CASSFGDRAAQETQYF. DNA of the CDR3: TGCGCCAGCAGCTTTGGGGACAGGGCGGCCCAAGAGACCCAGTACTTC.

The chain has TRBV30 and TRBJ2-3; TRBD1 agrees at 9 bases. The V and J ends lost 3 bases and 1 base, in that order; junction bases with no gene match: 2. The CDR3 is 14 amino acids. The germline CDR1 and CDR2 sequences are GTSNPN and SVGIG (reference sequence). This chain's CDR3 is CAWSGDRGTDTQYF. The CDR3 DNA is TGTGCCTGGAGCGGGGACAGGGGCACAGATACGCAGTATTTT.

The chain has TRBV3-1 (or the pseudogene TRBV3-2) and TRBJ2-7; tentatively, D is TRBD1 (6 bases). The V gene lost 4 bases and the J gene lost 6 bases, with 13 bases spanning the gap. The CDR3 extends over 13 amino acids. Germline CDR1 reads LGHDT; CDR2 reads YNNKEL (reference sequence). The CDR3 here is CASSRTDLFEQYF. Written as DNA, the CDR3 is TGTGCCAGCAGCCGGACAGACCTCTTCGAGCAGTACTTC.

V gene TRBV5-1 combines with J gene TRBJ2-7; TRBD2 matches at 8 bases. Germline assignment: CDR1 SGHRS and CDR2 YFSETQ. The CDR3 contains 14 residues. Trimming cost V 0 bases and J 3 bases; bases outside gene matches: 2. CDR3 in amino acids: CASSLGRGDYEQYF. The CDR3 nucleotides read TGCGCCAGCAGCTTGGGGCGGGGGGACTACGAGCAGTACTTC. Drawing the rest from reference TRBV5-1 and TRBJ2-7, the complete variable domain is KAGVTQTPRYLIKTRGQQVTLSCSPISGHRSVSWYQQTPGQGLQFLFEYFSETQRNKGNFPGRFSGRQFSNSRSEMNVSTLELGDSALYLCASSLGRGDYEQYFGPGTRLTVT.

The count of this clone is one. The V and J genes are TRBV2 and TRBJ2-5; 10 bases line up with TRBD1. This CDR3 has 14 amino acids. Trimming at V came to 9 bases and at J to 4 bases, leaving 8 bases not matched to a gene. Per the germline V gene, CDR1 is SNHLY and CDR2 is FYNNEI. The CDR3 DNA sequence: TGTGCCAGTAAGAGGGACAGGGGTGCAGAGACCCAGTACTTC. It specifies CASKRDRGAETQYF.

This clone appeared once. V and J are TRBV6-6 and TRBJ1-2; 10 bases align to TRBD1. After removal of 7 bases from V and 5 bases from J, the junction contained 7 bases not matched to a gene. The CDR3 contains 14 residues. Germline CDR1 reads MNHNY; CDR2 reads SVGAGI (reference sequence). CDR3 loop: CASNKDRGIYGYTF. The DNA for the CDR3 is TGTGCCAGCAACAAGGACAGGGGGATTTATGGCTACACCTTC.

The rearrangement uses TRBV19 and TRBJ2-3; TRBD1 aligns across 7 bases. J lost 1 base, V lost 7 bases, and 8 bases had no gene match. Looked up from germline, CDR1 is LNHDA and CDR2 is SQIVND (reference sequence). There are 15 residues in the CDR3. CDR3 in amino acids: CASNPRGLRTDTQYF. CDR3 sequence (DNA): TGTGCCAGTAACCCAAGGGGGCTTCGCACAGATACGCAGTATTTT.

DNA of the CDR3: TGTGCCAGCTCACCACCGAACAGAAACAATGAGCAGTTCTTC. Protein sequence: CASSPPNRNNEQFF. The chain is built from TRBV18 and TRBJ2-1; D is ambiguous. Per the germline V gene, CDR1 is KGHSH and CDR2 is LQKENI. CDR3 length: 14 amino acids. Trimming left V 0 bases short and J 5 bases short, with 8 bases between.

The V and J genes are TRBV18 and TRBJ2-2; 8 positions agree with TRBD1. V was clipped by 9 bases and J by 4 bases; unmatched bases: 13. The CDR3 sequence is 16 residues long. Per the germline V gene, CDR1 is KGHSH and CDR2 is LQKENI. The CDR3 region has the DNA TGTGCCAGTTCCCGCCCTTCAGGGGGCCGCACCGGGGAGCTGTTTTTT. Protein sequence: CASSRPSGGRTGELFF.

The CDR3 DNA is TGTGCCAGCAGCAAAGGTCCCAGGGGAGACACTGAAGCTTTCTTT. Amino acids: CASSKGPRGDTEAFF. V is TRBV21-1 and J is TRBJ1-1; the table gives TRBD1 as D, unverified against the DNA. TRBV21-1 has pseudogene status. This CDR3 spans 15 amino acids.

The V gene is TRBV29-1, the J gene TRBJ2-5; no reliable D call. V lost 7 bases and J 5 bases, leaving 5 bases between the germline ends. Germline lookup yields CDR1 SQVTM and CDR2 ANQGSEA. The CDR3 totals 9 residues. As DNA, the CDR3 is TGCAGCGCCGGGGAGACCCAGTACTTC. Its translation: CSAGETQYF.

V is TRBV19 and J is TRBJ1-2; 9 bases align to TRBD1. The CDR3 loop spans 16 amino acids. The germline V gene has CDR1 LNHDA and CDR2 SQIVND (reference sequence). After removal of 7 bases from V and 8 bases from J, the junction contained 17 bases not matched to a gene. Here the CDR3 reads CASTSGQGGPQGGYTF. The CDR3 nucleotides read TGTGCCAGTACCTCGGGACAGGGAGGACCCCAGGGGGGCTACACCTTC.

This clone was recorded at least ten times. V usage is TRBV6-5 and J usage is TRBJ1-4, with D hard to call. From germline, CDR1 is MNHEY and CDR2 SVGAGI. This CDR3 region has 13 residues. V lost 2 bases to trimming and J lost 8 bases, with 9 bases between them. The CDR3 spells CASSYRLREKLFF. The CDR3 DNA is TGTGCCAGCAGTTACAGGCTGCGGGAAAAACTGTTTTTT.